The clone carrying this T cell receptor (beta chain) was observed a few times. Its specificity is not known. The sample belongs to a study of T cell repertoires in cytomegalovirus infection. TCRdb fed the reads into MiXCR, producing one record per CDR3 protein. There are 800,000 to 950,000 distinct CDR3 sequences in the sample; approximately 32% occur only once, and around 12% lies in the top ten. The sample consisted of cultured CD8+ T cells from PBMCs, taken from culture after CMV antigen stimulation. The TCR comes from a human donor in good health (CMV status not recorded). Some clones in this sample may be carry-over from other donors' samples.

CDR3 in amino acids: CASSWIENTGELFF. In DNA form, the CDR3 reads TGTGCCAGCAGCTGGATAGAGAACACCGGGGAGCTGTTTTTT. The J gene is TRBJ2-2, the V gene TRBV6-5, with D uncertain. Germline CDR1 MNHEY, CDR2 SVGAGI. The CDR3 sequence is 14 residues long. Trimming stripped 6 bases from V and 1 base from J, with 9 bases between.